This T cell receptor beta chain was sequenced in a study of blood T cell repertoires in COVID-19. Study summary: The samples span acute and convalescent COVID-19 from the United States, Italy and Spain.

Only in-frame clones appear in the TCRdb table, and some are missing; sequencing was by immunoSEQ multiplex PCR. The repertoire has some 110,000 clones, roughly 89% of them found once; the top ten carry approximately 4.2%. Germline CDR1 reads MRHNA; CDR2 reads SNTAGT. V shed 3 bases, J shed 3 bases, and the junction held 2 bases outside the gene matches. The CDR3 is 15 residues long. The chain employs TRBV6-4 and TRBJ2-1; 10 bases fit TRBD2. Sequencing was carried out using peripheral blood. The receptor was derived from a man aged 35-49 years with acute or convalescent COVID-19. CDR3 nucleotides: TGTGCCAGCAGTGAAGGGACTAGCGTCTACAATGAGCAGTTCTTC. It yields the protein CASSEGTSVYNEQFF.